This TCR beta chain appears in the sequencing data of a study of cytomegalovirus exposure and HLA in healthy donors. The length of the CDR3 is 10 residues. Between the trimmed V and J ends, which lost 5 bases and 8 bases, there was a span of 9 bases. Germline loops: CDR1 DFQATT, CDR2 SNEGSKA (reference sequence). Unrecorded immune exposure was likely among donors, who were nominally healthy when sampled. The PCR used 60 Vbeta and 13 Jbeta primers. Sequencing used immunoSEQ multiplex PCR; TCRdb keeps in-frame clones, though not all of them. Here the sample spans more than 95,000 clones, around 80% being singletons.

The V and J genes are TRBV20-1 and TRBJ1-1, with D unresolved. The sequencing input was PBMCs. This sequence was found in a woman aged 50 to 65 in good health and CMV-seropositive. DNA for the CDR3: TGCAGTGCTGGGCCGTCCGAAGCTTTCTTT. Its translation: CSAGPSEAFF.